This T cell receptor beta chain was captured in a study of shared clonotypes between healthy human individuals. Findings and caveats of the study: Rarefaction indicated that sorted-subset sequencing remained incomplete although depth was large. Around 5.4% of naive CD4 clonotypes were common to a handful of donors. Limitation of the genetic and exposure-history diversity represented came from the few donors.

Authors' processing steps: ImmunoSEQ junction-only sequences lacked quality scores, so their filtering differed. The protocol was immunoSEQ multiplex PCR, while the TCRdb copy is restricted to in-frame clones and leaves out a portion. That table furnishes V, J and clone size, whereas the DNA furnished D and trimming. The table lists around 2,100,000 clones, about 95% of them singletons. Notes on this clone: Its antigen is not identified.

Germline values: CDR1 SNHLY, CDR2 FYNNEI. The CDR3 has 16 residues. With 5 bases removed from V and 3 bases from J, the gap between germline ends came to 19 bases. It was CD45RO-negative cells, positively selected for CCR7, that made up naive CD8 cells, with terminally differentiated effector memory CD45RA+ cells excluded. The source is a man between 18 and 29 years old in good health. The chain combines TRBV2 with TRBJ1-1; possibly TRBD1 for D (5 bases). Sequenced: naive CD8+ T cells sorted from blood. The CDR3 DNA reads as TGTGCCAGCAGTCTTAAGCGGGATTCCAGGGACACTGAAGCTTTCTTT. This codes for CASSLKRDSRDTEAFF.